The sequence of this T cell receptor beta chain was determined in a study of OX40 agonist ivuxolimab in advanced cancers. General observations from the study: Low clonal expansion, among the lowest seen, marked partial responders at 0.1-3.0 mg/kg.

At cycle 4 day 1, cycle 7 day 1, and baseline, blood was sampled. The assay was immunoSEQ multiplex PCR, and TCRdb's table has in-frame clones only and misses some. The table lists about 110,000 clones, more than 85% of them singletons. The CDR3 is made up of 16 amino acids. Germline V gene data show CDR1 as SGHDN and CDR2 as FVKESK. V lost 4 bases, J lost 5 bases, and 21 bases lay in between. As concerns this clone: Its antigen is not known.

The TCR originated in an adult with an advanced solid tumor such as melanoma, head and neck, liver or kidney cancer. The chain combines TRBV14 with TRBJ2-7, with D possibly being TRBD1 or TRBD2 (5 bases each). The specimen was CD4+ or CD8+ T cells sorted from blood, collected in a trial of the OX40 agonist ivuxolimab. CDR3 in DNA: TGTGCCAGCAGCCGAGGGGATGGACCTTCCGTCGACGAGCAGTACTTC. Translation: CASSRGDGPSVDEQYF.